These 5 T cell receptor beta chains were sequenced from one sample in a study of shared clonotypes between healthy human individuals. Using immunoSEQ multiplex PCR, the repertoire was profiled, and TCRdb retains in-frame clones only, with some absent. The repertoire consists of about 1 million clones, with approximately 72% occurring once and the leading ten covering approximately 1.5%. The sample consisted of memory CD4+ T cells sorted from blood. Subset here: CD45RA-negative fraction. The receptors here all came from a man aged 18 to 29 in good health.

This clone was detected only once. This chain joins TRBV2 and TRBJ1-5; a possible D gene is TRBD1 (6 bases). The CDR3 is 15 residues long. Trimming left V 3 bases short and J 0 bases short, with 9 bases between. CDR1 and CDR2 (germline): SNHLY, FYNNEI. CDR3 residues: CASSERGNSNQPQHF. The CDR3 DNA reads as TGTGCCAGCAGTGAGAGGGGGAATAGCAATCAGCCCCAGCATTTT.

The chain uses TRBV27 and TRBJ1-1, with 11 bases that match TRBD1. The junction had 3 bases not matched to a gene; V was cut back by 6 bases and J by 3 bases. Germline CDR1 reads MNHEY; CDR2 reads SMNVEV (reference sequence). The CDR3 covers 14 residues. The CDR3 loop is CASRDRGQDTEAFF. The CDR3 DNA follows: TGTGCCAGCAGGGACAGGGGGCAGGACACTGAAGCTTTCTTT.

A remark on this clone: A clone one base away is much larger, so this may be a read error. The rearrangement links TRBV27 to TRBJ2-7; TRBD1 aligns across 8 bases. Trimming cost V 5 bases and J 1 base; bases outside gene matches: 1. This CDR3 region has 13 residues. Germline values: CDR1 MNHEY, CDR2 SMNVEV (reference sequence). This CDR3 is CASSRTGSYEQYF. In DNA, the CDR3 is TGTGCCAGCAGTCGGACAGGGTCCTACGAGCAGTACTTC.

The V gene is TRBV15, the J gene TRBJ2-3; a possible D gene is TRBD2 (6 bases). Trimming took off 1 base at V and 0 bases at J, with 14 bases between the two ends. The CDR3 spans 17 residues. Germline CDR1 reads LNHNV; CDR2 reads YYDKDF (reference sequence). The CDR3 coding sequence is TGTGCCACCAGCAGAGTACCGGGGGACCCGAGCACAGATACGCAGTATTTT. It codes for CATSRVPGDPSTDTQYF.

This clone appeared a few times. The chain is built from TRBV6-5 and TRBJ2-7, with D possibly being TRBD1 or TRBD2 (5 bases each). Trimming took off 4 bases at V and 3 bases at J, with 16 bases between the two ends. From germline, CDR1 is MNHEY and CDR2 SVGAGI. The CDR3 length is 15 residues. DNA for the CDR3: TGTGCCAGCAGTTCCGCCGGGACGGGATACTACGAGCAGTACTTC. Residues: CASSSAGTGYYEQYF.